The 9 T cell receptor beta chains below were found in one sample sequenced in a study of blood T cell repertoires in COVID-19. The protocol was immunoSEQ multiplex PCR, while the TCRdb copy is restricted to in-frame clones and leaves out a portion. The sample includes about 94,000 clones, about nine tenths of them seen just once. Sequences were obtained from peripheral blood. These receptors all come from an elderly woman with acute or convalescent COVID-19.

This sequence joins TRBV6-5 and TRBJ1-4; D is undetermined. CDR3 size: 14 residues. Germline V CDR1 and CDR2: MNHEY, SVGAGI. The V and J ends lost 2 bases and 4 bases respectively, with 8 bases between them. CDR3 DNA sequence: TGTGCCAGCAGTTACAGCCAGGTTAATGAAAAACTGTTTTTT. This gives the protein CASSYSQVNEKLFF.

This clone has just a few counts. The chain joins TRBV9 to TRBJ1-2; tentatively, D is TRBD1 (5 bases). Germline CDR1 and CDR2: SGDLS and YYNGEE. The CDR3 has 14 amino acids. Trimming cost V 3 bases and J 2 bases, with 11 bases left between them. This CDR3 is CASSANDRNYGYTF. The CDR3 DNA is TGTGCCAGCAGCGCAAATGACAGAAACTATGGCTACACCTTC.

CDR3 coding DNA: TGTGCCTGGGCCCGTCAAACGGGGACTGAAGCTTTCTTT. As protein: CAWARQTGTEAFF. This chain joins TRBV30 and TRBJ1-1; D is unresolved. The length of the CDR3 is 13 residues. Per germline, CDR1 GTSNPN and CDR2 SVGIG (reference sequence). Trimming left V 5 bases short and J 5 bases short, with 15 bases between.

The V and J genes are TRBV18 and TRBJ2-7; TRBD1 is a possible D gene (5 bases). The germline V and J ends were trimmed by 2 bases and 1 base, with 9 bases remaining between them. Germline CDR1 KGHSH, CDR2 LQKENI. CDR3 length equals 14 residues. This CDR3 is CASSPRTPSYEQYF. The CDR3 coding sequence is TGTGCCAGCTCACCAAGGACACCGTCCTACGAGCAGTACTTC.

J is TRBJ2-3 and V is TRBV5-5, with D perhaps TRBD1 (5 bases). V lost 0 bases to trimming and J lost 0 bases, with 8 bases between them. Germline CDR1 is SGHKS and CDR2 is YYEKEE (reference sequence). This CDR3 is 15 amino acids long. The CDR3 DNA is TGTGCCAGCAGCTTGGGACAGACTAGCACAGATACGCAGTATTTT. This codes for CASSLGQTSTDTQYF.

The rearrangement links TRBV9 to TRBJ1-5; 10 nucleotides agree with TRBD1. Germline assignment: CDR1 SGDLS and CDR2 YYNGEE. CDR3 length equals 18 residues. The junction had 15 bases not matched to a gene; V was cut back by 4 bases and J by 5 bases. CDR3 nucleotides: TGTGCCAGCAGCCCCCACCCCTTGTCCGGGACAGGGGATCAGCCCCAGCATTTT. Translating gives CASSPHPLSGTGDQPQHF.

In nucleotides, the CDR3 is TGTGCCAGCAGTGAAGACCTGGGCAGGCCCTATGGCTACACCTTC. The encoded protein is CASSEDLGRPYGYTF. The chain is built from TRBV6-1 and TRBJ1-2; D gene ambiguous. This CDR3 is built from 15 residues. The V gene lost 1 base and the J gene lost 4 bases, with 13 bases spanning the gap. Germline CDR1 MNHNS, CDR2 SASEGT.

This chain connects TRBV10-3 to TRBJ2-2, with 7 bases aligning to TRBD2. The CDR3 is 18 residues long. Germline lookup yields CDR1 ENHRY and CDR2 SYGVKD. V dropped 3 bases and J dropped 0; count of bases not matched to a gene: 10. The CDR3 spells CAISEGASGASNTGELFF. The CDR3, as DNA: TGTGCCATCAGTGAAGGGGCTAGCGGAGCTTCGAACACCGGGGAGCTGTTTTTT.

The chain is built from TRBV2 and TRBJ1-5; 9 nucleotides agree with TRBD1. Germline CDR1 is SNHLY and CDR2 is FYNNEI. J was trimmed by 2 bases and V by 4 bases; bases with no gene match: 3. The CDR3 has 15 residues. Here the CDR3 DNA reads TGTGCCAGCAGTGGGACAGGGGCCGGCAATCAGCCCCAGCATTTT. It yields the protein CASSGTGAGNQPQHF.